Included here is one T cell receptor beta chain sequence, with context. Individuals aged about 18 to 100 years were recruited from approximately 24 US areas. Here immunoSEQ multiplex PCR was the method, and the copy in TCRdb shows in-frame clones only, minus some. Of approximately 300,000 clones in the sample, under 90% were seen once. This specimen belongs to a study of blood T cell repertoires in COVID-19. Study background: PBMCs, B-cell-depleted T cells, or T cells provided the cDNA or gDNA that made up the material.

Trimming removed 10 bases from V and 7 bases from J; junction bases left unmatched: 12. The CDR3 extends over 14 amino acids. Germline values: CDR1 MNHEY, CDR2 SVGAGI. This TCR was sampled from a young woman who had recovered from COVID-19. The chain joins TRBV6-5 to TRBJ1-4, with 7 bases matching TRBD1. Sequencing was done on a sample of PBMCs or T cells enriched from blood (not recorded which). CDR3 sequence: CATLSAGGREKLFF. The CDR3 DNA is TGTGCCACACTATCGGCAGGGGGACGTGAAAAACTGTTTTTT.